The present entry profiles one T cell receptor (beta chain) with its context. This sample stems from a study of blood T cell repertoires in COVID-19. Study summary: Acute-phase and convalescent COVID-19 samples originated in the United States, Italy and Spain.

Source study methods: Reference gene primer amplification yielded estimated nucleated cell counts. TCRdb keeps only in-frame clones here, not all; method: immunoSEQ multiplex PCR. The D gene and trimming were derived from the DNA, and the V and J assignments and clone size from that table. The profile covers roughly 30,000 clones, with around 92% appearing a single time and about 3.4% taken by the ten largest. The CDR3 has 17 residues. V usage is TRBV21-1 and J usage is TRBJ1-1; TRBD1 reflects the table's D call only, with no check against the DNA. TRBV21-1 is termed a pseudogene. Sequenced material: peripheral blood. The sequence was obtained from a human donor in a cohort sampled during active COVID-19. This chain's CDR3 is CASSKAGGGRENTEAFF. The CDR3 DNA reads as TGTGCCAGCAGCAAAGCCGGAGGGGGCAGAGAGAACACTGAAGCTTTCTTT.